Listed here are 4 T cell receptor beta chains from one sample, sequenced in a study of CD8 T cells in Susac syndrome. Reverse transcription of about 0.45 to 1 ug RNA was performed with random hexamers. TCRdb used MiXCR to reprocess the immunoSEQ multiplex PCR reads, holding one entry per CDR3 protein. The sample has fewer than 200,000 distinct CDR3 sequences; around 96% are singletons. The sequenced material came from CD4+ T cells from PBMCs. Receptors originate from a human donor in good health.

The V call is TRBV20-1, the J call TRBJ2-7, with D perhaps TRBD2 (6 bases). Looked up from germline, CDR1 is DFQATT and CDR2 is SNEGSKA (reference sequence). Trimming removed 6 bases from V and 6 bases from J, with 15 bases in between. The CDR3 totals 12 residues. The chain's CDR3 is CSASRGIAEQYF. The CDR3 coding sequence is TGCAGTGCATCCCGGGGGATAGCCGAGCAGTACTTC.

V gene TRBV18 combines with J gene TRBJ2-7, with D possibly being TRBD1 (5 bases). Germline CDR1 is KGHSH and CDR2 is LQKENI. V was pared by 2 bases and J by 4 bases, with 9 bases between. The CDR3 runs to 13 residues. CDR3 in DNA: TGTGCCAGCTCACCAGCAGGGCCTTACGAGCAGTACTTC. Protein product: CASSPAGPYEQYF.

This clonotype was recorded only once. V usage is TRBV6-2 or TRBV6-3 and J usage is TRBJ2-2, with a tentative D call TRBD1 (6 bases). CDR3 length equals 14 residues. Germline CDR1 and CDR2: MNHEY and SVGEGT. V was trimmed by 7 bases and J by 4 bases, leaving 13 bases between them. CDR3 nucleotides: TGTGCCAGCAATTTGGGACATTCCACCGGGGAGCTGTTTTTT. Its translation is CASNLGHSTGELFF.

The V gene is TRBV15, the J gene TRBJ2-2; perhaps TRBD2 as D (5 bases). The CDR3 runs 16 residues. Germline-derived CDR1 and CDR2 are LNHNV and YYDKDF (reference sequence). Trimming pared 0 bases from V and 0 bases from J, leaving 8 bases between. CDR3 sequence (DNA): TGTGCCACCAGCAGAGAGAGCGGCGCGAACACCGGGGAGCTGTTTTTT. Translating gives CATSRESGANTGELFF.